The text below deals with one TCR beta chain. Its cognate antigen is unknown. The sample belongs to a study of post-analysis software for immune sequencing data. Unique molecular identifiers were carried by the TCR beta cDNA libraries. T cells numbering about 0.95 to 10 million gave rise to about 540,000 cDNA molecules. MiXCR, run by TCRdb on the PCR reads, gives a single entry per CDR3 protein. The data contain fewer than 900,000 distinct CDR3 sequences, around 42% of them singletons. This CDR3 is built from 16 residues. Germline lookup yields CDR1 SGHTA and CDR2 FQGNSA. The V segment lost 2 bases and the J segment 2 bases; nucleotides outside the gene matches: 8. Points from the study as a whole: Strong same-batch co-clustering of samples appeared with F measure clustering. Diversity measured as normalized Chao1 was significantly lower in multiple sclerosis patients than in controls. The five TRBV segments detected at higher frequency in patients than in controls included TRBV5-6, TRBV5-1 and TRBV20-1.

The V gene is TRBV7-2, the J gene TRBJ2-7; 8 bases agree with TRBD1. The sequence derives from a girl between 10 and 17 years old with multiple sclerosis. The sample consisted of blood. The CDR3 loop reads CASSLRRADRAYEQYF. The CDR3 DNA reads as TGTGCCAGCAGCTTACGGCGGGCGGACAGGGCCTACGAGCAGTACTTC.